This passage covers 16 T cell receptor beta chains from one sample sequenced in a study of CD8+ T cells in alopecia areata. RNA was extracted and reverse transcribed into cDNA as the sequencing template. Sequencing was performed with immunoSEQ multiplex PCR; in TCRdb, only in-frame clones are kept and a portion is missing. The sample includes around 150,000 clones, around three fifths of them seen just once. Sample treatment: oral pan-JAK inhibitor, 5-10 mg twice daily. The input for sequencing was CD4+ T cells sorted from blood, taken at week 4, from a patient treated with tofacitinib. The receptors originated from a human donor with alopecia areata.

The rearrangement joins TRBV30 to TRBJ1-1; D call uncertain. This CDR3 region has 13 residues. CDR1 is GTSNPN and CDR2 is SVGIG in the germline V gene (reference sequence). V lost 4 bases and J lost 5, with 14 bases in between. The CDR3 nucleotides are TGTGCCTGGAACGGGGAAATGGGAACTGAAGCTTTCTTT. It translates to CAWNGEMGTEAFF.

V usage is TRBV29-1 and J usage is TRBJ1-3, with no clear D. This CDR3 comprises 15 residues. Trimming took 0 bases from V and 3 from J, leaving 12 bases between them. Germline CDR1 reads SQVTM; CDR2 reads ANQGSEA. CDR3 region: CSVEERAKGGNTIYF. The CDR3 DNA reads TGCAGCGTTGAAGAGCGGGCCAAGGGTGGAAACACCATATATTTT.

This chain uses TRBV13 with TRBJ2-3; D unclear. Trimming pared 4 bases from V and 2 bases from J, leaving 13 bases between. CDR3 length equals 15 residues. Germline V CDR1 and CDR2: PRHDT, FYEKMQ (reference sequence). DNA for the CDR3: TGTGCCAGCAGCTCCCGGCCTAGACTCACAGATACGCAGTATTTT. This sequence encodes CASSSRPRLTDTQYF.

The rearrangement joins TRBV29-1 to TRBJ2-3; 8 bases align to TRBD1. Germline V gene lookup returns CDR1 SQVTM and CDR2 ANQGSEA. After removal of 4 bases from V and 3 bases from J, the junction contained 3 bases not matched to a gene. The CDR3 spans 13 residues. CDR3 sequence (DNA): TGCAGCGTTGGGACAGGGACTACAGATACGCAGTATTTT. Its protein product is CSVGTGTTDTQYF.

CDR3 in DNA: TGCAGCGTCACCGCCTGGGCGGGGGGTGCCGATCAGCCCCAGCATTTT. This encodes CSVTAWAGGADQPQHF. The rearrangement uses TRBV29-1 and TRBJ1-5; TRBD1 is a possible D gene (5 bases). The ends were cut back, 6 bases at V and 5 bases at J, with 23 bases in the middle. The CDR3 sequence is 16 residues long. Germline CDR1 SQVTM, CDR2 ANQGSEA.

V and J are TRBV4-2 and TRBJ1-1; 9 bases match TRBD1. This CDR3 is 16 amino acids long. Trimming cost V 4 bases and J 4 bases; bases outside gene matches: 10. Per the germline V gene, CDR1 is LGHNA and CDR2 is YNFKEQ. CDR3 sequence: CASSRDRVSLFTEAFF. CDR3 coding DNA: TGTGCCAGCAGCCGGGACAGGGTTTCTTTATTCACTGAAGCTTTCTTT.

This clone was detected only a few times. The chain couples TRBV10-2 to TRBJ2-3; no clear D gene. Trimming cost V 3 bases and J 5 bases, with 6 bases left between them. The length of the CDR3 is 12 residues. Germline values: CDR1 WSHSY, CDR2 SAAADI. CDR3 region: CASSESGDTQYF. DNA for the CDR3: TGCGCCAGCAGTGAATCGGGAGATACGCAGTATTTT.

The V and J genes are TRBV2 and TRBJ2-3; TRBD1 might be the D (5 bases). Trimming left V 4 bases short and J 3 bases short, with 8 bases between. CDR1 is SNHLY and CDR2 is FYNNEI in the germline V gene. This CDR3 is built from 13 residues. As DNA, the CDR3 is TGTGCCAGCAGTGGGAGACAGACAGATACGCAGTATTTT. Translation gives CASSGRQTDTQYF.

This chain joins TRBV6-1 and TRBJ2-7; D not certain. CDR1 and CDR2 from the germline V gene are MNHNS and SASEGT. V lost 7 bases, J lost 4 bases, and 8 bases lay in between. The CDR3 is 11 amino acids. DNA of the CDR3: TGTGCCAGCACGTCCCGTTACGAGCAGTACTTC. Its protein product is CASTSRYEQYF.

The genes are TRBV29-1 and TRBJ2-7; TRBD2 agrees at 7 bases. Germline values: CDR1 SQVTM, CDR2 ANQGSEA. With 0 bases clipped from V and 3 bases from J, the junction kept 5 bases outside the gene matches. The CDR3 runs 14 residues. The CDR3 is CSVEDLGGNYEQYF. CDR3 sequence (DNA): TGCAGCGTTGAAGATTTGGGGGGGAACTACGAGCAGTACTTC.

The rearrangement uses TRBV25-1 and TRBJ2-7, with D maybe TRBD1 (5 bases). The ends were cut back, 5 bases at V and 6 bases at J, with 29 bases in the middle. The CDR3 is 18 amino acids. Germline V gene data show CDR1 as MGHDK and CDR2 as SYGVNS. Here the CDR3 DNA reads TGTGCCAGCAGTAAGGGGTTTAAGGTCGATATCGGATTTTGCGAGCAGTACTTC. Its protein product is CASSKGFKVDIGFCEQYF.

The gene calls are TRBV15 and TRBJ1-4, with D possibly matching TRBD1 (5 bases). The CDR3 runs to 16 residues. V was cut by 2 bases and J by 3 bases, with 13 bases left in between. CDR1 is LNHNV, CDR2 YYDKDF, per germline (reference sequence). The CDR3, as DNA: TGTGCCACCAGCAGACAACCGGGACGGCCTAATGAAAAACTGTTTTTT. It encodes CATSRQPGRPNEKLFF.

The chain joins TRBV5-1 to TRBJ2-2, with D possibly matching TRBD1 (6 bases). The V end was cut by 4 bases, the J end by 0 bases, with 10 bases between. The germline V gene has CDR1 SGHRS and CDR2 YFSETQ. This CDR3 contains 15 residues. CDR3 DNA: TGCGCCAGCAGCCCGACAGGAGCGAACACCGGGGAGCTGTTTTTT. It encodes CASSPTGANTGELFF.

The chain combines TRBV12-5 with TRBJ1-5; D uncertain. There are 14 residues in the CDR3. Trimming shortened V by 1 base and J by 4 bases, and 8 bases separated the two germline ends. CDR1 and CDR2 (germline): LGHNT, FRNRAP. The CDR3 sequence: CASGLGVVNQPQHF. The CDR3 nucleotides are TGTGCTAGTGGTTTGGGGGTTGTGAATCAGCCCCAGCATTTT.

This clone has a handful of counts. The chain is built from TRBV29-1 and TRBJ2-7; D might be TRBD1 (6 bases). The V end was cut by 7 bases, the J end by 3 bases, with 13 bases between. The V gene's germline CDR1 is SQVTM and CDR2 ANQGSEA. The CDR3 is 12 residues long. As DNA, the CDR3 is TGCAGCGGTGGACAGTCCTACTACGAGCAGTACTTC. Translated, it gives CSGGQSYYEQYF.

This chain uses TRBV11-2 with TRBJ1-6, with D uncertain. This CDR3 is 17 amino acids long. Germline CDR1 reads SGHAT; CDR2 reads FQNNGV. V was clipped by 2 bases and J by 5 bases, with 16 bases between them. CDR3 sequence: CASSLFLGGPDNSPLHF. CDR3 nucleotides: TGTGCCAGCAGCTTATTTTTAGGCGGACCTGATAATTCACCCCTCCACTTT.